This TCR beta chain was captured by sequencing in a study of prognosis after radiotherapy for stage I lung cancer. Study outcomes and limitations: Diminished Shannon entropy following stereotactic body radiation therapy characterized patients who developed distant metastases.

CT and PET/CT showed node-negative disease in all patients, none of whom had received prior chemotherapy or radiotherapy or had other malignancies. This clonotype has ten or more counts. Its antigen is unidentified. The CDR3 covers 15 residues. Germline V lookup: CDR1 SGDLS, CDR2 YYNGEE. The trim removed 0 bases at V and 5 bases at J, leaving 7 bases unmatched. The authors amplified TCR beta CDR3 from genomic DNA using two-round multiplex PCR. The first PCR round targeted every TRBV and TRBJ gene with specific primers. From the multiplex PCR reads, TCRdb called clonotypes with MiXCR, one entry per CDR3 protein. This sample has fewer than 30,000 distinct CDR3 sequences, with around 46% found just once.

The sample in question was PBMCs, obtained before or after stereotactic body radiation therapy (not recorded which). The TCR originated in a donor over 45 with non-small cell lung cancer. The chain combines TRBV9 with TRBJ1-1; 7 positions agree with TRBD1. CDR3 bases: TGTGCCAGCAGCGTAGCGGCAGGGGGGATAACTGAAGCTTTCTTT. Its translation is CASSVAAGGITEAFF.